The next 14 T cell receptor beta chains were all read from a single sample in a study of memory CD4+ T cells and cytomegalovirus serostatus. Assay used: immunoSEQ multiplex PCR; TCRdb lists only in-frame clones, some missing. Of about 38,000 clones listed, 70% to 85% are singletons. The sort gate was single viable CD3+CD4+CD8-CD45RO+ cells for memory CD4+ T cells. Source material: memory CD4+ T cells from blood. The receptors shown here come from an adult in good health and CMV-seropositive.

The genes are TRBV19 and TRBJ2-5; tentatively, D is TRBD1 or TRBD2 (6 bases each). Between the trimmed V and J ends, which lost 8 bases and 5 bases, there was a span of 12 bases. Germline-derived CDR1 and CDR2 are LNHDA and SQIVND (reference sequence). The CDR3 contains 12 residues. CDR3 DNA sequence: TGTGCCAGTGCCCGGGGGCAGGAGACCCAGTACTTC. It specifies CASARGQETQYF.

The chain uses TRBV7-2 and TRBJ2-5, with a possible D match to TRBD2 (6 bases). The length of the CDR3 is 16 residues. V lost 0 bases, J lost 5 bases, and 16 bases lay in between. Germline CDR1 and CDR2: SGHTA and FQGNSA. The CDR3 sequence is CASSLASAAGSETQYF. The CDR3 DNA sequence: TGTGCCAGCAGCTTAGCGTCGGCAGCGGGCTCCGAGACCCAGTACTTC.

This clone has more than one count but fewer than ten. CDR3 coding DNA: TGCGCCAGCAGCACGTCGGGACAGGGGTACAATGAGCAGTTCTTC. Protein: CASSTSGQGYNEQFF. V gene TRBV5-1 combines with J gene TRBJ2-1, with 10 bases identical to TRBD1. J lost 4 bases, V lost 4 bases, and 5 bases had no gene match. From germline, CDR1 is SGHRS and CDR2 YFSETQ. The CDR3 covers 15 residues.

This CDR3 is CASSRSTGLSTEAFF. The CDR3 DNA follows: TGTGCCAGCAGCCGATCCACAGGGTTGAGCACTGAAGCTTTCTTT. This chain connects TRBV7-9 to TRBJ1-1; a weak D match, TRBD1 (6 bases). V was trimmed by 5 bases and J by 4 bases, leaving 17 bases between them. Germline CDR1 reads SEHNR; CDR2 reads FQNEAQ (reference sequence). CDR3 length: 15 amino acids.

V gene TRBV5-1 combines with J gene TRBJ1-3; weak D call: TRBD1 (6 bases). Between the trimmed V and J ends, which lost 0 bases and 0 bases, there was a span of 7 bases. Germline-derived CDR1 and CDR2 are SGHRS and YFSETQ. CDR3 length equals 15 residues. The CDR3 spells CASSLGDTSGNTIYF. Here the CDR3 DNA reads TGCGCCAGCAGCTTGGGGGACACCTCTGGAAACACCATATATTTT.

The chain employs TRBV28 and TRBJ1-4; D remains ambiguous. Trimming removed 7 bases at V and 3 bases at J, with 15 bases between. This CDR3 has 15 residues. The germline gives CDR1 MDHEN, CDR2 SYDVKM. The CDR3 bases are TGTGCCAGCAATACCCTCACAGAGGCTAATGAAAAACTGTTTTTT. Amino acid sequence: CASNTLTEANEKLFF.

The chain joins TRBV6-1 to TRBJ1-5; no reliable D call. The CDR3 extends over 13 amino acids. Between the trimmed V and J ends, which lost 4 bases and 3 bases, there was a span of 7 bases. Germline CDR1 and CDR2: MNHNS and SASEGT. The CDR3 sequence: CASSGHLNQPQHF. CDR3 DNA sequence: TGTGCCAGCAGTGGACATCTCAATCAGCCCCAGCATTTT.

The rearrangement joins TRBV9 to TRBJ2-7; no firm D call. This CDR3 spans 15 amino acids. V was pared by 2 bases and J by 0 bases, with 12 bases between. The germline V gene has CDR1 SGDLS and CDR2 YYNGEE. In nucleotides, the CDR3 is TGTGCCAGCAGCGTCACACCTACCAGCTCCTACGAGCAGTACTTC. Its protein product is CASSVTPTSSYEQYF.

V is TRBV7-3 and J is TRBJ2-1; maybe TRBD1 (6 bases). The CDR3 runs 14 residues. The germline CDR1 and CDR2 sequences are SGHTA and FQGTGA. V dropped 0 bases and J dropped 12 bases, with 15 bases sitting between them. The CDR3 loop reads CASSLTPGVGWQFF. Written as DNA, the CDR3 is TGTGCCAGCAGCTTAACCCCAGGGGTCGGCTGGCAGTTCTTC.

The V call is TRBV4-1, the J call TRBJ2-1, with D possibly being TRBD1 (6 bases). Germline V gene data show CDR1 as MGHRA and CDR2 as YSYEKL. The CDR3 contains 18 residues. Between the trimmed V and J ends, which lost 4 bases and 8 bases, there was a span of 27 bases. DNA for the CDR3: TGCGCCAGCAGCCCTGAAGGATACCGGGCAGGGACAAGGGATGAGCAGTTCTTC. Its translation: CASSPEGYRAGTRDEQFF.

Here the CDR3 reads CASSPRPLGTGQNTEAFF. The CDR3 DNA sequence: TGTGCCAGCTCACCACGGCCCCTTGGGACCGGGCAGAACACTGAAGCTTTCTTT. The chain joins TRBV18 to TRBJ1-1, with D perhaps TRBD1 (5 bases). The germline CDR1 and CDR2 sequences are KGHSH and LQKENI. This CDR3 is built from 18 residues. V lost 1 base to trimming and J lost 1 base, with 19 bases between them.

CDR3 nucleotide sequence: TGTGCTACCGGGACAAGATATGGCTACACCTTC. It encodes CATGTRYGYTF. This chain links TRBV27 with TRBJ1-2, with D perhaps matching TRBD1 (6 bases). CDR3 length: 11 residues. CDR1 MNHEY and CDR2 SMNVEV come from the germline V gene (reference sequence).

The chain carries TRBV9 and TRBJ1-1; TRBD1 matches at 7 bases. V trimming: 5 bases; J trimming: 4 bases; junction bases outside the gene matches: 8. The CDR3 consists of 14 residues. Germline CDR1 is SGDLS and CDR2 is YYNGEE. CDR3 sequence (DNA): TGTGCCAGCAGACCACCACAGGGGATCACTGAAGCTTTCTTT. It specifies CASRPPQGITEAFF.

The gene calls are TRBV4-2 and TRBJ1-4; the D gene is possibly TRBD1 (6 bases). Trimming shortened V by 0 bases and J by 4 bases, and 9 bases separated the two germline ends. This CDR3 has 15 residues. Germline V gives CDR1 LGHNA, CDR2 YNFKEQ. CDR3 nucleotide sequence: TGTGCCAGCAGCCAAGAGGCAGGGGATAATGAAAAACTGTTTTTT. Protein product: CASSQEAGDNEKLFF.